What follows are 18 T cell receptor beta chains derived from one specimen sequenced in a study of shared clonotypes between healthy human individuals. The method was immunoSEQ multiplex PCR; TCRdb's version includes in-frame clones alone and lacks a portion of them. The table has about 330,000 clones, about 74% seen once. The sample was memory CD4+ T cells sorted from blood. Indicated subset: CD45RA-negative fraction. The receptors come from a man between 25 and 39 years old in good health.

In this sample, this clone turned up once. The gene calls are TRBV18 and TRBJ1-5; 7 nucleotides agree with TRBD1. Germline CDR1 is KGHSH and CDR2 is LQKENI. V shed 2 bases and J 4 bases; nucleotides not matched to a gene: 8. The CDR3 is 16 residues long. The CDR3 DNA is TGTGCCAGCTCACCAATCCCCCCGACAGGGAATCAGCCCCAGCATTTT. Residues: CASSPIPPTGNQPQHF.

This sequence joins TRBV4-1 and TRBJ2-3; weak D call: TRBD2 (6 bases). Looked up from germline, CDR1 is MGHRA and CDR2 is YSYEKL. Trimming shortened V by 5 bases and J by 0 bases, and 18 bases separated the two germline ends. The CDR3 covers 17 residues. This CDR3 is CASSKLLGGASTDTQYF. The CDR3 DNA sequence: TGCGCCAGCAGCAAACTATTGGGGGGAGCTAGCACAGATACGCAGTATTTT.

This clone has a count of ten or more. The CDR3 spells CASSGSGEIREYF. CDR3 coding DNA: TGTGCCAGCAGTGGATCGGGGGAGATAAGGGAGTACTTC. The chain recombines TRBV2 with TRBJ2-7, with a weak D call TRBD2 (6 bases). CDR3 size: 13 residues. Between the trimmed V and J ends, which lost 4 bases and 11 bases, there was a span of 18 bases. CDR1 and CDR2 (germline): SNHLY, FYNNEI.

The V call is TRBV5-4, the J call TRBJ1-5; unclear D gene. CDR3 length equals 13 residues. Germline-derived CDR1 and CDR2 are SGHNT and YYREEE (reference sequence). Deletions cut 0 bases from V and 7 bases from J, with 8 bases between. This CDR3 is CASSLGPGQPQHF. The CDR3 coding sequence is TGTGCCAGCAGCTTGGGCCCGGGGCAGCCCCAGCATTTT.

The V call is TRBV6-5, the J call TRBJ1-3; D remains ambiguous. The CDR3 is made up of 15 amino acids. Trimming shortened V by 5 bases and J by 4 bases, and 15 bases separated the two germline ends. Germline CDR1 MNHEY, CDR2 SVGAGI. The CDR3 sequence: CASSAPGTKGNTIYF. CDR3 nucleotide sequence: TGTGCCAGCAGTGCACCGGGCACCAAAGGAAACACCATATATTTT.

This clone was observed a handful of times. The genes are TRBV11-2 and TRBJ2-7; D is uncertain. This CDR3 region has 16 residues. Trimming shortened V by 2 bases and J by 1 base, and 15 bases separated the two germline ends. CDR1 and CDR2 (germline): SGHAT, FQNNGV. CDR3 nucleotide sequence: TGTGCCAGCAGCTTAAGATGGGCAGGATTATCCTACGAGCAGTACTTC. Its translation: CASSLRWAGLSYEQYF.

The chain links TRBV6-1 to TRBJ2-7; TRBD2 agrees at 8 bases. Germline CDR1 MNHNS, CDR2 SASEGT. CDR3 length: 15 amino acids. J was trimmed by 7 bases and V by 6 bases; bases with no gene match: 14. This CDR3 is CASRQSIGTRQEQYF. For the CDR3, the DNA is TGTGCCAGCAGGCAGAGCATAGGGACTAGACAAGAGCAGTACTTC.

The table lists this clone with a count of one. V gene TRBV5-1 combines with J gene TRBJ2-3; 14 nucleotides agree with TRBD2. J gave up 8 bases and V 3 bases, and 8 bases lay outside the gene matches. Germline V CDR1 and CDR2: SGHRS, YFSETQ. The CDR3 is 16 amino acids. The CDR3 bases are TGCGCCAGCAGCTCGGGACTAGCGGGAGTTTTGAGTACGCAGTATTTT. Translated: CASSSGLAGVLSTQYF.

The rearrangement uses TRBV10-2 and TRBJ1-1; TRBD1 aligns across 12 bases. The CDR3 is 19 residues long. Germline CDR1 and CDR2: WSHSY and SAAADI. Trimming at V came to 2 bases and at J to 4 bases, leaving 14 bases not matched to a gene. CDR3 nucleotide sequence: TGCGCCAGCAGTGAGACGAGGCCGGGACAGGGGGCTGTCGGCACTGAAGCTTTCTTT. This encodes CASSETRPGQGAVGTEAFF.

J is TRBJ2-5 and V is TRBV5-5; 10 positions agree with TRBD2. This CDR3 comprises 14 residues. V lost 5 bases, J lost 6 bases, and 7 bases stayed unmatched. Germline-derived CDR1 and CDR2 are SGHKS and YYEKEE (reference sequence). CDR3 sequence: CASSILAGSKTQYF. DNA of the CDR3: TGTGCCAGCAGTATACTAGCGGGAAGTAAGACCCAGTACTTC.

CDR3: CASSQDWQMSPQETQYF. DNA for the CDR3: TGTGCCAGCAGCCAAGACTGGCAAATGTCCCCTCAAGAGACCCAGTACTTC. This sequence joins TRBV14 and TRBJ2-5; D remains ambiguous. Trimming took 0 bases from V and 2 from J, leaving 16 bases between them. The germline V gene encodes CDR1 SGHDN and CDR2 FVKESK. This CDR3 spans 17 amino acids.

This clone was detected only once. The chain couples TRBV28 to TRBJ1-2; D might be TRBD1 (6 bases). Germline CDR1 and CDR2: MDHEN and SYDVKM. The V end was cut by 3 bases, the J end by 8 bases, with 19 bases between. The CDR3 runs to 15 residues. The CDR3 coding sequence is TGTGCCAGCAGTTTTGGTGACAGGTGGTTCGGGGGCTACACCTTC. Its protein product is CASSFGDRWFGGYTF.

The chain links TRBV9 to TRBJ2-2, with TRBD2 matching 7 bases. Per the germline V gene, CDR1 is SGDLS and CDR2 is YYNGEE. CDR3 size: 14 residues. J gave up 6 bases and V 7 bases, and 9 bases lay outside the gene matches. Here the CDR3 reads CASAGAREAGELFF. CDR3 nucleotides: TGTGCCAGCGCCGGGGCTCGGGAGGCCGGGGAGCTGTTTTTT.

V gene TRBV19 combines with J gene TRBJ2-7; 9 nucleotides agree with TRBD2. V dropped 8 bases and J dropped 4; count of bases not matched to a gene: 9. CDR3 length: 14 amino acids. Germline CDR1 reads LNHDA; CDR2 reads SQIVND (reference sequence). CDR3 in DNA: TGTGCCAGTCAAGAGACTAGCGGAGGGTACGAGCAGTACTTC. Amino acid sequence: CASQETSGGYEQYF.

V is TRBV10-1 and J is TRBJ2-1; TRBD1 agrees at 10 bases. Germline-derived CDR1 and CDR2 are WNHNN and SYGVQD (reference sequence). CDR3 length equals 16 residues. The V gene end was trimmed by 5 bases and the J gene end by 6 bases; junction bases not matched to a gene: 10. This CDR3 is CASSYDRDRGLNEQFF. The CDR3 DNA is TGCGCCAGCAGTTACGACCGGGACAGGGGCCTCAATGAGCAGTTCTTC.

The chain couples TRBV2 to TRBJ1-2; tentative D call: TRBD1 (5 bases). V lost 5 bases to trimming and J lost 4 bases, with 14 bases between them. Germline CDR1 SNHLY, CDR2 FYNNEI. CDR3 length: 14 amino acids. In DNA form, the CDR3 reads TGTGCCAGCAGTCTCGCGGGGCTGGGCTATGGCTACACCTTC. As protein: CASSLAGLGYGYTF. The entire variable domain, with the rest obtained from reference TRBV2 and TRBJ1-2, is as follows: EPEVTQTPSHQVTQMGQEVILRCVPISNHLYFYWYRQILGQKVEFLVSFYNNEISEKSEIFDDQFSVERPDGSNFTLKIRSTKLEDSAMYFCASSLAGLGYGYTFGSGTRLTVV.

This rearrangement joins TRBV6-5 to TRBJ2-7, with D possibly TRBD1 on 6 matching bases. Trimming stripped 5 bases from V and 0 bases from J, with 11 bases between. In germline, CDR1 is MNHEY, CDR2 SVGAGI. This CDR3 is built from 14 residues. The CDR3 DNA reads as TGTGCCAGCAGTCGGGACACAACCTCCTACGAGCAGTACTTC. It translates to CASSRDTTSYEQYF.

V is TRBV9 and J is TRBJ1-5, with D perhaps TRBD1 (6 bases). V lost 4 bases, J lost 7 bases, and 18 bases lay in between. The germline V gene has CDR1 SGDLS and CDR2 YYNGEE. The CDR3 is 15 amino acids. The CDR3 reads CASSPSSGGLQPQHF. CDR3 coding DNA: TGTGCCAGCAGCCCCAGTTCCGGGGGCTTACAGCCCCAGCATTTT.